Reported below is one T cell receptor beta chain. Its target antigen remains unknown. No base-level quality is on record; no much larger clone is a single base apart. Healthy HIV-negative adults with no recently reported acute infections or vaccinations were included as donors. Only Caucasian adults living in Nashville, Tennessee, USA were represented among the donors. CD4+ T cells were enriched by magnetic negative selection, after which naive cells were positively selected on CD45RA and the negative fraction was taken as the memory subset. After blood collection by leukapheresis, PBMCs were isolated using Ficoll-Histopaque density gradient centrifugation and then cryopreserved in the vapor phase of liquid nitrogen. Purity and quantity of every magnetically sorted T cell population were checked by analytical flow cytometry. Each sorted fraction had its genomic DNA isolated and then quantified by UV absorbance on a Nanodrop 2000c.

This sample is part of a study of shared clonotypes between healthy human individuals (dated by TCRdb to 2020 to 2021). At the level of the whole study: A couple of women and three men aged 18 to 49 years were included in the cohort. For each donor, three plates each were used for CD4 naive and CD4 memory, two plates were used for CD8 naive, and one plate was used for CD8 memory. To estimate repertoire size and how much clonotypes are shared between individuals, the study performed deep sequencing of blood TCR repertoires from 4 to 6 healthy adults. Different laboratories and diverse techniques were used to prepare libraries and sequence TCR repertoires, to increase sequencing depth and limit assay-specific biases. Leukapheresis yielded between about 0.85 and 10 billion PBMCs per donor.

Study-wide findings and limitations: Naive subsets generally had larger estimated clonotype richness than memory subsets. Because the study included a small number of donors, the genetic and exposure-history diversity represented was limited. Incomplete sequencing was indicated by rarefaction of sorted-subset datasets, despite the large sequencing depth. Compared with non-shared clonotypes, the clonotypes found in all four sorted-subset donors had higher generation probabilities. Sampling was limited to blood, and TCR repertoires in tissue likely differ from TCR repertoires in blood. Based on pairwise subsampling, the degree of clonotype sharing among donors was expected to be affected by sequencing depth. Sharing across a few donors was observed for around 4.8% of naive CD4, around 3.5% of naive CD8, roughly 2.4% of memory CD4, and 0.4% of memory CD8 clonotypes.

TCR CDR3 regions were amplified from genomic DNA by multiplex PCR using the deep immunoSEQ assay. For each cell subset, the extracted genomic DNA was distributed evenly across all wells of several immunoSEQ 96-well plates, and each plate served as one replicate. For sorted subsets, roughly 0.2 ug genomic DNA, equal to 30,000 or so T cell genomes, was loaded into each replicate PCR. The purified libraries were quantified using a Qubit 3.0 fluorometer, sized with a Bioanalyzer 2100, and then quantified again using the KAPA Library Quantification kit. A separate single-read 150-cycle Illumina NextSeq 550 flow cell was used to sequence each immunoSEQ 96-well plate. Processing in the source paper ran as follows. The immunoSEQ output contained only junctional sequences without quality scores, so filtering could not match that applied to full-length reads. Sequences were annotated with PyIR, a Python wrapper for IgBLAST v1.9, and V/J genes and CDR3 were assigned using IMGT germline references. Reads were filtered out if the reads had weak V/J assignments (E-value above 1e-6), no CDR3, stop codons, out-of-frame junctions, or ambiguous translated residues. V3J clonotypes were defined as sequences sharing the same inferred V gene, J gene, and CDR3 amino acid sequence. The percentage overlap between two repertoires was calculated by dividing the number of shared unique clonotypes by the size of the smaller repertoire. Repertoire richness was assessed with RTK rarefaction, the Chao1 estimator, and Recon v2.1 estimates of unobserved clonotypes. OLGA was used to compute generation probabilities for all TCRbeta clonotypes that the gDNA method yielded from a handful of donors. In TCRdb, the immuneACCESS table is reduced to in-frame sequences with V and J assigned. These tables do not hold every clone; where another copy was compared, an unresolved V gene accounts for under half, and the others remain unexplained. V and J calls and clone size are as listed in that table; D and trimming were resolved from the DNA. This sample holds fewer than 3 million clones; roughly 92% were observed only once. 0.3% to 0.4% of the sample is taken by the ten largest.

V trim: 4 bases; J trim: 8 bases; unmatched bases: 5. CDR3 length: 12 amino acids, cysteine to phenylalanine. Here the CDR3 DNA is all that survives: 36 bases in frame from base 1. Reading the germline V gene (reference sequence) gives CDR1 GTSNPN and CDR2 SVGIG. Material: naive CD4+ T cells from PBMCs. In the paper's terms, the cell subset or site label means: CD45RA+ positively selected. The chain employs TRBV30 and TRBJ2-1; the central 7 bases match TRBD1. The sequence came from a young man in good health. Some clones in this sample may be carry-over from other donors' samples. For the CDR3, the sequence is CAWTLQGDEQFF. The DNA reads as follows: TGTGCCTGGACACTCCAGGGGGATGAGCAGTTCTTC.